Given below is one TCR beta chain in context. The data stem from a study of blood T cell repertoires in COVID-19. Study as a whole: Both acute and convalescent COVID-19 samples were obtained from the United States, Italy and Spain.

Study members were between about 18 and 95 years old and lived in fewer than 30 US regions. Cohort assignment relied on participant-reported clinical history. Original handling: Scientists estimated how many nucleated cells there were by amplifying reference gene primers. TCRdb keeps only in-frame clones here, not all; method: immunoSEQ multiplex PCR. The DNA gave D and trimming, while V, J and clone size come from that table. The sample lists about 300,000 clones; roughly 89% were seen once. The sequenced sample consisted of PBMCs or T cells enriched from blood (not recorded which). This clonotype was obtained from a woman in her forties or fifties who had been exposed to COVID-19.

CDR3 sequence: CASSWSRDSPGKNIQYF. CDR3 nucleotides: TGTGCCAGCAGTTGGTCCCGGGACAGTCCCGGCAAAAACATTCAGTACTTC. The V call is TRBV2, the J call TRBJ2-4, with 7 bases that match TRBD1. The CDR3 runs to 17 residues. J gave up 3 bases and V 5 bases, and 13 bases lay outside the gene matches. CDR1 and CDR2 (germline): SNHLY, FYNNEI.